This T cell receptor beta chain was retrieved from a study of regulatory T cells in long-lasting Graves disease (dated by TCRdb to the early 2020s). Regarding the research as a whole: Newly diagnosed Graves' disease patients had taken antithyroid drugs for less than 3 months. This study used TCR sequencing and RNA sequencing of peripheral blood to compare persistent Graves' disease patients against newly diagnosed Graves' disease patients. TCR sequencing covered some 13 persistent and around 20 newly diagnosed Graves' disease patients, about 35 samples in total. The study was registered as a clinical trial and conducted in China.

The research as a whole found: Persistent disease showed preferential use of TRBV28, TRBJ1-2 and TRBJ2-5, whereas newly diagnosed disease favored TRBV20-1 and TRBJ2-1. Only peripheral blood was studied, because thyroid tissue, the primary lesion, was inaccessible. Patients with persistent disease shared more public clonotypes (approximately 2,500) than newly diagnosed patients did (approximately 1,000). The authors noted that the small sample size was a limitation that may lower accuracy. Lower TCR Shannon entropy and fewer highly expanded clones were observed in persistent Graves' disease patients than in newly diagnosed patients, which suggested clonal expansion. Sequencing and analysis were limited to the TCR beta chain.

V loses 6 bases, J loses 10 bases, and the germline ends lie 16 bases apart. In the germline V gene, CDR1 corresponds to SGHTA and CDR2 to FQGNSA. Spanning cysteine to phenylalanine, the CDR3 consists of 13 amino acids. Only the CDR3 region is kept as DNA, spanning 39 bases read in frame from base 1. The time point tag for this specimen amounts to: newly diagnosed GD, antithyroid drugs for less than 3 months. For both TCR sequencing and RNA sequencing, RNA was extracted from PBMCs in TRIzol. The diagnosis of Graves' disease was made according to American Thyroid Association guidelines. The patients came from an endocrinology department in Xi'an, China. From each patient, around 8.3 milliliters of peripheral blood was collected into an EDTA anticoagulant tube. Ficoll Paque Plus density gradient separation was used to isolate PBMCs, and no additional T cell sorting was done. An Agilent 2100 Bioanalyzer and agarose gel were used to assess RNA quality, and a NanoDrop 2000 was used to measure RNA concentration.

With regard to this clonotype: No cognate antigen has been identified for it. No clone much larger than this one lies a single base away; base qualities are absent.

Receptor libraries were prepared by multiplex PCR. TCRdb lists the instrument as Illumina HiSeq 4000. To build TCR beta libraries, CDR3 regions were amplified by Arm-PCR using iRepertoire HTBI primers. Before sequencing, the PCR products went through gel purification. The published analysis was carried out like this. Across samples, 60 to 75 TRBV and 15 or so TRBJ segments were identified and used for gene usage analysis of CDR3 amino acid clonotypes. Filtered high-quality paired reads were merged into contigs using COPE and FqMerger. BLAST was used to align contigs to IMGT TRBV, TRBD and TRBJ reference genes, and CDR3 was defined according to IMGT. Clonotypes above 0.1% frequency were classified as highly expanded clones. Shannon entropy served as the measure of repertoire diversity, while the Gini coefficient captured V-J evenness. A clonotype was considered public if more than one individual shared it. TCRdb reanalyzed the raw reads on its own, using fastp at Q25 for trimming and MiXCR for clone calling, and kept in-frame beta chains. Rows with a matching CDR3 protein are joined into one entry that keeps the most common DNA and genes. V and J calls and clone size were set by TCRdb, not the authors. The sample table records some 320,000 distinct CDR3 sequences; 15% to 20% of these occur just once. About two fifths of the sample comes from the top ten.

Sample: peripheral blood mononuclear cells (PBMCs), taken at new diagnosis, from a patient treated with antithyroid drugs. The rearrangement combines TRBV7-2 with TRBJ2-1; the D segment cannot be called with confidence. The clonotype was recovered from a female donor with Graves disease. The CDR3 reads CASSYFTSSEQFF. The DNA sequence follows: TGTGCCAGCAGTTACTTCACCAGCAGCGAGCAGTTCTTC.